This TCR beta chain is drawn from a study of Ad26.COV2.S vaccination and SARS-CoV-2 variants. Looking at the study overall: Within the COV1001 Ad26.COV2.S trial arm, the donor was enrolled.

Study-wide results and limits: The TCR breadth and depth analyses may have understated or missed part of the total T cell responses. People given the vaccine had a wider spike-specific TCR breadth than placebo recipients did.

This clone was counted once. The antigen is not known. The CDR3 contains 14 residues. The V and J ends lost 6 bases and 6 bases respectively, with 14 bases between them. CDR1 MNHEY and CDR2 SVGAGI come from the germline V gene. The repertoire was sequenced with immunoSEQ multiplex PCR; TCRdb's copy has only in-frame clones and lacks some. This table has 410,000 or so clones, around 93% appearing once. Indicated treatment: roughly 18 received Ad26.COV2.S at low or high dose, single or two shots; roughly five received placebo; per-sample allocation not given. Day 63 after the first vaccine or placebo injection was the time point for sampling. An Ad26 vector was used to express Wuhan-strain SARS-CoV-2 spike as the vaccine.

The receptor comes from a person between 18 and 65 years old who received the Ad26.COV2.S COVID-19 vaccine or a placebo. The chain combines TRBV6-5 with TRBJ2-2; no firm D call. The sample consisted of peripheral blood, taken in a trial of Ad26.COV2.S vaccine versus placebo. The DNA of the CDR3 is TGTGCCAGCAGCCACACGGTGGGTGCCGGGGAGCTGTTTTTT. Translating gives CASSHTVGAGELFF.